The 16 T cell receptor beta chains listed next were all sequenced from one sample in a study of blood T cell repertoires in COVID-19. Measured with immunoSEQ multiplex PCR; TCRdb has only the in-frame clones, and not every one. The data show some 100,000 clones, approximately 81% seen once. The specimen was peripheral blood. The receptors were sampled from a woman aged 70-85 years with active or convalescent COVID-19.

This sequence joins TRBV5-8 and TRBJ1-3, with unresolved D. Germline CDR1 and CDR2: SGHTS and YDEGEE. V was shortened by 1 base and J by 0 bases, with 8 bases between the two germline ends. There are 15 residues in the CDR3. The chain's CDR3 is CASSLTGDSGNTIYF. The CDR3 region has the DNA TGTGCCAGCAGCTTGACCGGAGACTCTGGAAACACCATATATTTT.

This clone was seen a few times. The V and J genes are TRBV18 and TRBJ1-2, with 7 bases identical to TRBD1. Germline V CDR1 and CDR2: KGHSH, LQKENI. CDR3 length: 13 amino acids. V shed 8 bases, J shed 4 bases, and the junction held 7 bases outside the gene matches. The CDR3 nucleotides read TGTGCCAGCACCGGGACAGCGTCCTATGGCTACACCTTC. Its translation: CASTGTASYGYTF.

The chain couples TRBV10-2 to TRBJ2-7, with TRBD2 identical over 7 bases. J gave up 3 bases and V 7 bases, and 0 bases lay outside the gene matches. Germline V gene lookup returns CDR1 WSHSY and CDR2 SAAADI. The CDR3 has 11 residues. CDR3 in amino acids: CASTGGYEQYF. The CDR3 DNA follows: TGCGCCAGCACGGGGGGCTACGAGCAGTACTTC.

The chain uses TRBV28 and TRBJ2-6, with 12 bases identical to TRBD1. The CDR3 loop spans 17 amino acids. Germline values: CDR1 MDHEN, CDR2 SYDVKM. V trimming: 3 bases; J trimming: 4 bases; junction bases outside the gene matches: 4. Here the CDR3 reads CASSLGQGARGANVLTF. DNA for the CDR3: TGTGCCAGCAGTTTGGGACAGGGGGCGAGAGGGGCCAACGTCCTGACTTTC.

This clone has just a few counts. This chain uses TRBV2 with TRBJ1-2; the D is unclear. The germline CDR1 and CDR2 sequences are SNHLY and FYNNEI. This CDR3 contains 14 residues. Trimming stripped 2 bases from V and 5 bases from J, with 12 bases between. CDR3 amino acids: CASSENWADYGYTF. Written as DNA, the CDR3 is TGTGCCAGCAGTGAAAATTGGGCAGATTATGGCTACACCTTC.

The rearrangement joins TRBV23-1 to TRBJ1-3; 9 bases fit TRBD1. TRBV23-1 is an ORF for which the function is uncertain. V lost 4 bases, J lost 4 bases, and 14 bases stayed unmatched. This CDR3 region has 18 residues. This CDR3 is CASSLTAEQGARGNTIYF. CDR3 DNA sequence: TGCGCCAGCAGTCTTACCGCCGAACAGGGGGCGAGAGGAAACACCATATATTTT.

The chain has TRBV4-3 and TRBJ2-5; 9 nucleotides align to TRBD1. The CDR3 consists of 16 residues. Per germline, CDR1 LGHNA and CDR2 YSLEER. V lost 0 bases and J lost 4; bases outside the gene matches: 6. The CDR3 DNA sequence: TGCGCCAGCAGCCAAGAACCGGGACAGGGATCAGAGACCCAGTACTTC. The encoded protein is CASSQEPGQGSETQYF.

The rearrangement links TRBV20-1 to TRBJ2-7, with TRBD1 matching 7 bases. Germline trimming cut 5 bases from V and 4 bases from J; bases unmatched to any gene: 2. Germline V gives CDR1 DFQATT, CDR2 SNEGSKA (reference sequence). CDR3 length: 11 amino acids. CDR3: CSAPQGYEQYF. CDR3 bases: TGCAGTGCTCCACAGGGGTACGAGCAGTACTTC.

CDR3 amino acids: CATQGSNTEAFF. The CDR3 region has the DNA TGTGCCACTCAGGGGTCGAACACTGAAGCTTTCTTT. V is TRBV24-1 and J is TRBJ1-1; D is perhaps TRBD1 (6 bases). CDR3 length: 12 amino acids. The germline CDR1 and CDR2 sequences are KGHDR and SFDVKD. V was shortened by 10 bases and J by 1 base, with 9 bases between the two germline ends.

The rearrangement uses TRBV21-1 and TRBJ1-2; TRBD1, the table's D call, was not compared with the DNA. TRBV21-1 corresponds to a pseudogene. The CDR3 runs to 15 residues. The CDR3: CASSPRFFSNYGYTF. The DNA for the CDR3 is TGTGCCAGCAGCCCCCGTTTCTTCAGTAACTATGGCTACACCTTC.

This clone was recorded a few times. The CDR3 protein is CASSGTTGASTDTQYF. The CDR3 nucleotides read TGTGCCAGCAGCGGGACGACAGGGGCGAGCACAGATACGCAGTATTTT. The chain is built from TRBV5-4 and TRBJ2-3, with 8 bases that match TRBD1. This CDR3 spans 16 amino acids. Germline-derived CDR1 and CDR2 are SGHNT and YYREEE (reference sequence). Trimming cost V 4 bases and J 0 bases; bases outside gene matches: 7.

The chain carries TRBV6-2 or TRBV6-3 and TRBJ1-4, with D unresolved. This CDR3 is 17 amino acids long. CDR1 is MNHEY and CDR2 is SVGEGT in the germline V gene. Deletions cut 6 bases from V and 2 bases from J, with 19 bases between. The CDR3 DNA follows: TGTGCCAGCAGCCCCAACCGACGGGAGGCCACTAATGAAAAACTGTTTTTT. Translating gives CASSPNRREATNEKLFF.

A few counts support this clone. The CDR3 here is CASSQENRPGGTTEAFF. The CDR3, as DNA: TGTGCCAGCAGCCAAGAAAACAGACCGGGGGGGACCACTGAAGCTTTCTTT. The gene calls are TRBV3-1 (or the pseudogene TRBV3-2) and TRBJ1-1; TRBD1 is a possible D gene (5 bases). There are 17 residues in the CDR3. Germline V gene lookup returns CDR1 LGHDT and CDR2 YNNKEL (reference sequence). With 0 bases removed from V and 4 bases from J, the gap between germline ends came to 18 bases.

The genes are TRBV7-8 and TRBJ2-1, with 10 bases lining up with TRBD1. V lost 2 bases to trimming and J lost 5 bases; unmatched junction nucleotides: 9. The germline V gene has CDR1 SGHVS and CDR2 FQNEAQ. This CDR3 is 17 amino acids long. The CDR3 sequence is CASSLRPGTGVHNEQFF. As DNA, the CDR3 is TGTGCCAGCAGCTTACGCCCGGGGACAGGGGTTCACAATGAGCAGTTCTTC.

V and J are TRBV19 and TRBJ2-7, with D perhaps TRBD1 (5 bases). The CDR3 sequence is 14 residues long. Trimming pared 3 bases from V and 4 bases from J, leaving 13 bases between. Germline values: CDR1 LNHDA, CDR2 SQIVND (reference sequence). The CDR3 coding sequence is TGTGCCAGTAGTATCCTTGGCAGGGCTTACGAGCAGTACTTC. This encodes CASSILGRAYEQYF. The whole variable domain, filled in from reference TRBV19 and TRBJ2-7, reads DGGITQSPKYLFRKEGQNVTLSCEQNLNHDAMYWYRQDPGQGLRLIYYSQIVNDFQKGDIAEGYSVSREKKESFPLTVTSAQKNPTAFYLCASSILGRAYEQYFGPGTRLTVT.

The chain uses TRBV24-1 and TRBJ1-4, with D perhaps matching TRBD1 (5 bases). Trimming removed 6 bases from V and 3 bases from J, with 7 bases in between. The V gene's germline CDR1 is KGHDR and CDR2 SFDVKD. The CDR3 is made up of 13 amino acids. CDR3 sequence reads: CATSQGPNEKLFF. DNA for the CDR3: TGTGCCACCAGTCAGGGTCCTAATGAAAAACTGTTTTTT.